These 5 T cell receptor beta chains were all obtained from the same sample, sequenced in a study of identical twins. TCRdb reprocessed the 5' RACE reads with MiXCR, giving one entry per CDR3 protein. The sample gives 400,000 to 550,000 distinct CDR3 sequences, 20% to 30% of which show up once; approximately 2.9% is in the top ten. These data are also associated with another study on T cells expressing NK-cell markers.

The specimen sequenced was CD4+ T cells sorted from blood. All receptors derive from a woman under 30 in good health.

The chain is built from TRBV5-5 and TRBJ2-7, with 10 bases aligning to TRBD1. The ends lost 1 base at V and 6 bases at J; junction bases unmatched: 10. The CDR3 has 16 residues. CDR1 SGHKS and CDR2 YYEKEE come from the germline V gene (reference sequence). The CDR3 DNA reads as TGTGCCAGCAGCTTGATCCCGGGACAGGGGCTTGTCGAGCAGTACTTC. It encodes CASSLIPGQGLVEQYF. The full variable domain, with the rest looked up from reference TRBV5-5 and TRBJ2-7, is DAGVTQSPTHLIKTRGQQVTLRCSPISGHKSVSWYQQVLGQGPQFIFQYYEKEERGRGNFPDRFSARQFPNYSSELNVNALLLGDSALYLCASSLIPGQGLVEQYFGPGTRLTVT.

The rearrangement uses TRBV20-1 and TRBJ2-7; either TRBD1 or TRBD2 may fit D (5 bases each). Per the germline V gene, CDR1 is DFQATT and CDR2 is SNEGSKA (reference sequence). Between the trimmed V and J ends, which lost 5 bases and 1 base, there was a span of 18 bases. The CDR3 sequence is 15 residues long. CDR3 sequence (DNA): TGCAGTGCTCCTAAAGGAGGCAGGGCATCCTACGAGCAGTACTTC. Residues: CSAPKGGRASYEQYF.

This chain's CDR3 is CASSSRQPNTEAFF. CDR3 in DNA: TGCGCCAGCAGCTCCCGACAGCCAAACACTGAAGCTTTCTTT. V and J are TRBV5-1 and TRBJ1-1; possibly TRBD1 for D (5 bases). The V end was cut by 3 bases, the J end by 2 bases, with 11 bases between. This CDR3 is built from 14 residues. Looked up from germline, CDR1 is SGHRS and CDR2 is YFSETQ.

The CDR3 loop reads CASGIGTPAVIQYF. The CDR3 nucleotides are TGTGCTAGTGGTATCGGGACCCCAGCAGTAATTCAGTACTTC. This chain joins TRBV12-5 and TRBJ2-4; tentatively, D is TRBD1 or TRBD2 (5 bases each). The length of the CDR3 is 14 residues. Trimming took off 5 bases at V and 10 bases at J, with 18 bases between the two ends. The germline V gene has CDR1 LGHNT and CDR2 FRNRAP.

This chain connects TRBV29-1 to TRBJ2-6, with 7 bases that match TRBD1. The CDR3 consists of 16 residues. With 7 bases clipped from V and 0 bases from J, the junction kept 9 bases outside the gene matches. Germline loops: CDR1 SQVTM, CDR2 ANQGSEA. The CDR3 is CSARQGAHSGANVLTF. Written as DNA, the CDR3 is TGCAGCGCCCGACAGGGAGCTCACTCTGGGGCCAACGTCCTGACTTTC.